This T cell receptor beta chain was recovered during a study of cytomegalovirus exposure and HLA in healthy donors. V lost 0 bases, J lost 2 bases, and 10 bases lay in between. This CDR3 has 15 residues. The germline gives CDR1 MNHNY, CDR2 SVGAGI (reference sequence). As for the donors, each was a healthy bone marrow donor. About this clone: The antigen is undetermined.

The primer mix had 60 Vbeta and 13 Jbeta primers. Method: immunoSEQ multiplex PCR; TCRdb's copy keeps in-frame clones and lacks some. The sample records about 150,000 clones, roughly three quarters being singletons. The study, taken as a whole, reports: Presence/absence analyses treated sequencing depth as roughly uniform across donors. The study listed roughly 150 cytomegalovirus-associated TCR beta chains. Association of a missense DCLRE1C variant with TCR beta V- and J-gene trimming was reported in a later analysis.

The clonotype was recovered from a woman aged 40 to 50 in good health and CMV-seropositive. The rearrangement uses TRBV6-6 and TRBJ1-2; D is unresolved. The material sequenced was PBMCs. CDR3 bases: TGTGCCAGCAGTTACTCGAGGATCGGAAACTATGGCTACACCTTC. It encodes CASSYSRIGNYGYTF.